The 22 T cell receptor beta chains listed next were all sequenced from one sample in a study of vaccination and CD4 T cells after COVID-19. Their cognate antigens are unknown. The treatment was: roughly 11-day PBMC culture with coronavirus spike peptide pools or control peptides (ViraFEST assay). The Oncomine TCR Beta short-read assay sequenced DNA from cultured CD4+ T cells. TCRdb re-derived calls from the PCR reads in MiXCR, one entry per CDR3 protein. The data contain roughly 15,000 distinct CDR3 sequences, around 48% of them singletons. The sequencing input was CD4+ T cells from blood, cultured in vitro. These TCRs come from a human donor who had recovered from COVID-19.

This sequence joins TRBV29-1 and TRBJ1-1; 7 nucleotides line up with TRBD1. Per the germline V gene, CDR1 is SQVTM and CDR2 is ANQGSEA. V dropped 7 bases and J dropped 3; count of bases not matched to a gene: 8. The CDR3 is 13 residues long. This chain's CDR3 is CSANRGGDTEAFF. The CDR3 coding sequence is TGCAGCGCCAACAGGGGTGGGGACACTGAAGCTTTCTTT.

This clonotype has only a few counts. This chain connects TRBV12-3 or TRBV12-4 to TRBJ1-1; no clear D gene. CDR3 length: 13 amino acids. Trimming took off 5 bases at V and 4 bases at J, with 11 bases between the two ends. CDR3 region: CASSLSGFTEAFF. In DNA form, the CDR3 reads TGTGCCAGCAGTCTGTCGGGGTTCACTGAAGCTTTCTTT.

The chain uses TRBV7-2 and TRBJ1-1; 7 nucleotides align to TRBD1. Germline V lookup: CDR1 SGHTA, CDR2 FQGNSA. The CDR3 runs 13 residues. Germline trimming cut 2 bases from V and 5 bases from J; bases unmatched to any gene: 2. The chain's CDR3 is CASSLTGVTEAFF. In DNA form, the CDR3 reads TGTGCCAGCAGCTTAACAGGGGTGACTGAAGCTTTCTTT.

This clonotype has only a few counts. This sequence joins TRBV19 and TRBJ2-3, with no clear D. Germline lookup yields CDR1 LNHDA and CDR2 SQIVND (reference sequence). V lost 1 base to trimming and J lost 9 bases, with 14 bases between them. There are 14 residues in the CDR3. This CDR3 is CASSIVWWSSTQYF. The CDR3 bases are TGTGCCAGTAGTATAGTATGGTGGAGCTCGACGCAGTATTTT.

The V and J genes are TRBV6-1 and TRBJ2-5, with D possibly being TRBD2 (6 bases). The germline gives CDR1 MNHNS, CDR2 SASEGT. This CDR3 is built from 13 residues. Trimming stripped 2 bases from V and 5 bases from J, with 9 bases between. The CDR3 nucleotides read TGTGCCAGCAGTGAATGGGGGGACGAGACCCAGTACTTC. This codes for CASSEWGDETQYF.

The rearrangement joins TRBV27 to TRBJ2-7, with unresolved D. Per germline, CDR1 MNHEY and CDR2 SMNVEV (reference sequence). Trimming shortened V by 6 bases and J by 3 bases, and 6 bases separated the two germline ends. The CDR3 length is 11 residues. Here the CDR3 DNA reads TGTGCCAGCAGAGGTCTCTACGAGCAGTACTTC. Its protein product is CASRGLYEQYF.

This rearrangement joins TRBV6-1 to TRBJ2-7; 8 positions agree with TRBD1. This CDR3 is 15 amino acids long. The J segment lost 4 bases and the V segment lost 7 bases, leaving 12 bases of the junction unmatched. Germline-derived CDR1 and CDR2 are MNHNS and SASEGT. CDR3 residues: CASTKFGRQGYEQYF. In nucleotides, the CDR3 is TGTGCCAGCACCAAGTTTGGAAGACAGGGGTACGAGCAGTACTTC.

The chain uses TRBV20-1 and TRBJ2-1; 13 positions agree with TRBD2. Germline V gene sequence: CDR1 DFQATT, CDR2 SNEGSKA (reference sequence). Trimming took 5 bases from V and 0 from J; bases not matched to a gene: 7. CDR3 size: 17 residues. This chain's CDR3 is CSAPTSGGSNSYNEQFF. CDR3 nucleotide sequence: TGCAGTGCTCCGACTAGCGGGGGGTCTAACTCCTACAATGAGCAGTTCTTC.

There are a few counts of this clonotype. The CDR3 sequence is CSARAGVAKNIQYF. CDR3 nucleotides: TGCAGTGCTAGAGCAGGGGTAGCCAAAAACATTCAGTACTTC. V usage is TRBV20-1 and J usage is TRBJ2-4; a weak D match, TRBD1 (6 bases). Per the germline V gene, CDR1 is DFQATT and CDR2 is SNEGSKA (reference sequence). This CDR3 has 14 amino acids. V dropped 1 base and J dropped 0 bases, with 7 bases sitting between them.

CDR3 region: CASSGRGDEQFF. In DNA form, the CDR3 reads TGTGCCAGCAGCGGTCGTGGGGACGAGCAGTTCTTC. This sequence joins TRBV7-2 and TRBJ2-1; tentatively, D is TRBD1 or TRBD2 (5 bases each). Germline CDR1 SGHTA, CDR2 FQGNSA. Between the trimmed V and J ends, which lost 5 bases and 10 bases, there was a span of 12 bases. The CDR3 is made up of 12 amino acids.

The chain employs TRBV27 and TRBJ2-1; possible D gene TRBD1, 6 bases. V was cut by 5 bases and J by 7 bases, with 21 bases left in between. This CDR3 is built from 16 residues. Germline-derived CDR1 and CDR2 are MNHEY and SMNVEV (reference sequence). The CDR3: CASSPFRTGRGNEQFF. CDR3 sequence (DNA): TGTGCCAGCAGTCCGTTTCGAACAGGGCGAGGGAATGAGCAGTTCTTC.

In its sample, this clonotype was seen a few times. Here the CDR3 reads CASSNYAGTDYHSPLHF. DNA of the CDR3: TGTGCCAGCAGTAACTACGCCGGGACAGACTATCACTCACCCCTCCACTTT. The rearrangement links TRBV6-5 to TRBJ1-6, with 7 bases identical to TRBD1. The V segment lost 5 bases and the J segment 10 bases; nucleotides outside the gene matches: 17. CDR1 and CDR2 from the germline V gene are MNHEY and SVGAGI. The CDR3 is made up of 17 amino acids.

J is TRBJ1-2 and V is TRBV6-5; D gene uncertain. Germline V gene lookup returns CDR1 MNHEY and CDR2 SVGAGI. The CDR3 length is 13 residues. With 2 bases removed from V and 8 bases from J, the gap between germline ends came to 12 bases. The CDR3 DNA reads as TGTGCCAGCAGTTACGAGGGATTAGGAGGCTACACCTTC. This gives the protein CASSYEGLGGYTF.

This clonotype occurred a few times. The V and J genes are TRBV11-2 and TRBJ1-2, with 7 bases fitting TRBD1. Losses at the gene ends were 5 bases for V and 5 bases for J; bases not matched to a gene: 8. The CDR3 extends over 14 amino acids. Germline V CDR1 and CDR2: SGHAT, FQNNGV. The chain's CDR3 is CASSAIKTGYGYTF. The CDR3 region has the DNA TGTGCCAGCAGCGCGATAAAGACAGGGTATGGCTACACCTTC.

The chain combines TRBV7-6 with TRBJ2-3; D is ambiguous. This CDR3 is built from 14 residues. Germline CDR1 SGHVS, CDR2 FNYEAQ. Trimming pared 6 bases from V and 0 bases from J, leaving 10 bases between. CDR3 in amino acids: CASSQEISTDTQYF. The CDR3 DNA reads TGTGCCAGCAGTCAGGAGATTAGCACAGATACGCAGTATTTT.

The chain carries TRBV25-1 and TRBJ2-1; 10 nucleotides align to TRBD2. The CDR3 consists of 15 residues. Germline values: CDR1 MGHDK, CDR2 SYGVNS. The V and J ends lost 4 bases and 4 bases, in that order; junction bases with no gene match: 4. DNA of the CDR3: TGTGCCAGCAGTGCAGCGGGAGGGTCATACAATGAGCAGTTCTTC. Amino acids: CASSAAGGSYNEQFF.

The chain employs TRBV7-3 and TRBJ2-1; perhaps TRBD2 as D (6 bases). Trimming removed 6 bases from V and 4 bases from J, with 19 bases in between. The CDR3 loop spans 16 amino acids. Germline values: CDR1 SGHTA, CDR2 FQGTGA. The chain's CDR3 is CASSRSGTQLYNEQFF. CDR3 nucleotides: TGTGCCAGCAGTCGCTCCGGGACTCAACTTTACAATGAGCAGTTCTTC.

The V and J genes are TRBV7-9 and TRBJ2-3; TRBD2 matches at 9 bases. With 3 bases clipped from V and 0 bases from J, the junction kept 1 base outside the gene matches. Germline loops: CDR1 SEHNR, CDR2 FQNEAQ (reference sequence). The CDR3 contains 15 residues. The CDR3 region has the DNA TGTGCCAGCAGCTTGACTAGCGGAAGCACAGATACGCAGTATTTT. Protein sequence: CASSLTSGSTDTQYF.

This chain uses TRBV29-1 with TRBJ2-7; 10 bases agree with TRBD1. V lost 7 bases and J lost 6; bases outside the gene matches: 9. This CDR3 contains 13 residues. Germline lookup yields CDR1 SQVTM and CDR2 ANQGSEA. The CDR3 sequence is CSARGQGLGEQYF. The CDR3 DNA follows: TGCAGCGCTCGGGGACAGGGGCTCGGCGAGCAGTACTTC.

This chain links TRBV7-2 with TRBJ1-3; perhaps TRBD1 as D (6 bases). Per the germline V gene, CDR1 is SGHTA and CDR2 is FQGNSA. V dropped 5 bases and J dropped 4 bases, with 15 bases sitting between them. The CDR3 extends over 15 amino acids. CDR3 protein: CASSPDTGRGNTIYF. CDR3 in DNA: TGTGCCAGCAGCCCGGATACAGGGAGGGGAAACACCATATATTTT.

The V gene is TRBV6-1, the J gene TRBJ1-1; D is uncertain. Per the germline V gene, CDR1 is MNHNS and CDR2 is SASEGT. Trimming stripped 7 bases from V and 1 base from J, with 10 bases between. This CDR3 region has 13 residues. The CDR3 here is CASKDTRNTEAFF. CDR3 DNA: TGTGCCAGCAAAGATACCAGGAACACTGAAGCTTTCTTT.

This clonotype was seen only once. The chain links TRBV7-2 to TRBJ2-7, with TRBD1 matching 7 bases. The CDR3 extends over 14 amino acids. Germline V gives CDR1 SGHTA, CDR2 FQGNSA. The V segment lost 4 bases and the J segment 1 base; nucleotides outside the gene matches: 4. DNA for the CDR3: TGTGCCAGCAGCTCGGACAGGTGGTCCTACGAGCAGTACTTC. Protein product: CASSSDRWSYEQYF.